Described below is a single T cell receptor beta chain sequence and its context. This clone occurred a few times. This clone's antigen is unknown. Base qualities are missing; no much larger clone stands one base away. Whole blood was collected in K2EDTA tubes by collaborating institutions according to the institutions' own protocols. Collaborator samples were shipped for TCRbeta analysis as frozen whole blood, isolated PBMCs, or DNA extracted from either sample type. The sample belongs to a study of blood T cell repertoires in COVID-19 (dated by TCRdb to 2020 to 2021). Broadly, across the study: Samples covering the acute and convalescent phases of COVID-19 were provided by collaborators in the United States, Italy and Spain. The prospective study material was composed of cDNA or gDNA derived from T cells, B-cell-depleted T cells, or PBMCs. Deeply sampled blood TCRbeta repertoires from subjects exposed to, actively infected with, or recovered from COVID-19 were included in the dataset. The repertoires were made available in a free public database intended to serve as a resource for research on the immune response to SARS-CoV-2. Samples came from the ongoing ImmuneRACE study (first 160 participants) plus 1,254 subjects from 6 global collaborators. Nearly every sample came with metadata listing a de-identified subject ID, COVID-19 status, age in years and sex. Where available, HLA class I and class II types were taken from metadata supplied by the sample provider and were not determined by assay-based typing.

Counted from cysteine to phenylalanine, this CDR3 has 16 amino acids. Just the 48-base CDR3 DNA is kept, in frame starting at base 1. Via the germline V gene, CDR1 is SNHLY and CDR2 FYNNEI. Trimming costs V 1 base and J 5 bases, and their ends lie 15 bases apart. Beyond this particular receptor, the publication reports: How much clinical and demographic metadata was included differed by source and by participant, and the metadata was provided uncurated.

TCRbeta CDR3 regions were amplified from genomic DNA by means of the immunoSEQ Assay, a bias-controlled multiplex PCR. Per the authors' processing: The number of nucleated cells in each sample was estimated by amplification of reference gene primers within the assay. To quantify the absolute abundance of each unique TCRbeta CDR3 rearrangement, sequence reads were collapsed and filtered. For each sample, productive Simpson clonality was calculated by taking the square root of Simpson's diversity index across productive rearrangements. This is the immuneACCESS table as TCRdb keeps it, with only in-frame sequences that have V and J called. A part of the clones is gone; compared with another copy, unresolved V genes explain less than half, and the rest is unexplained. D and trimming come from the DNA, and the V and J calls and clone size come from that table. The sample table contains 150,000 to 180,000 clones; only one count was recorded for roughly 80% of them. The top ten hold 0.5% to 0.65% of the sample.

Here the chain combines TRBV2 and TRBJ1-5; perhaps TRBD1 is the D gene, with 6 bases matching. The clonotype originates from a man in his sixties with acute or convalescent COVID-19. Sequencing was carried out using peripheral blood. The CDR3 protein is CASSEGRGGWYQPQHF. In nucleotide form, the sequence is TGTGCCAGCAGTGAAGGCCGCGGGGGCTGGTATCAGCCCCAGCATTTT.